These T cell receptor beta chains were read from a single sample in a study of shared clonotypes between healthy human individuals. Here immunoSEQ multiplex PCR was the method, and the copy in TCRdb shows in-frame clones only, minus some. The profile shows over 1.5 million clones, approximately 98% of them singletons. Sequenced material: naive CD4+ T cells sorted from blood. The receptors stem from a young man in good health. Both conserved end residues are part of each CDR3. Fields, in order: V gene, D gene, clone size, J gene, CDR3 DNA, CDR3 protein. D genes are given only for firm matches. Where a row states a size, it is once, few, many or the class of an expanded clone; other rows omit it.

v_gene: TRBV27
d_gene: -
abundance: -
j_gene: TRBJ2-7
CDR3nt: TGTGCCAGCAGACGGACGGGCAACTACGAGCAGTACTTC
CDR3aa: CASRRTGNYEQYF

v_gene: TRBV6-6
d_gene: TRBD1
abundance: -
j_gene: TRBJ1-2
CDR3nt: TGTGCCAGCAGCCCCGGGACAGACTATGGCTACACCTTC
CDR3aa: CASSPGTDYGYTF

v_gene: TRBV2
d_gene: TRBD2
abundance: few
j_gene: TRBJ2-3
CDR3nt: TGTGCCAGCAGTCTCTCTAGCGGGAGCACAGATACGCAGTATTTT
CDR3aa: CASSLSSGSTDTQYF

v_gene: TRBV7-2
d_gene: -
abundance: -
j_gene: TRBJ1-5
CDR3nt: TGTGCCAGCACCACGAAAGAAGGCCCTCCGCAGCCCCAGCATTTT
CDR3aa: CASTTKEGPPQPQHF

v_gene: TRBV13
d_gene: -
abundance: -
j_gene: TRBJ1-2
CDR3nt: TGTGCCAGCAGCAACTGGGGCTACACCTTC
CDR3aa: CASSNWGYTF

v_gene: TRBV9
d_gene: -
abundance: -
j_gene: TRBJ1-1
CDR3nt: TGTGCCAGCAGCGCGGAGAGGAACACTGAAGCTTTCTTT
CDR3aa: CASSAERNTEAFF

v_gene: TRBV28
d_gene: -
abundance: -
j_gene: TRBJ1-3
CDR3nt: TGTGCCAGCAGTGGCAGGGGATTAGGAAACACCATATATTTT
CDR3aa: CASSGRGLGNTIYF

v_gene: TRBV2
d_gene: TRBD1
abundance: -
j_gene: TRBJ1-5
CDR3nt: TGTGCCAGCAACTCCGGGACAGGGGGCTCTTCAGGCAATCAGCCCCAGCATTTT
CDR3aa: CASNSGTGGSSGNQPQHF

v_gene: TRBV4-3
d_gene: TRBD1
abundance: -
j_gene: TRBJ2-1
CDR3nt: TGCGCCAGCAGCCAAGGGCCCACAGGGGCGAGCTCCTACAATGAGCAGTTCTTC
CDR3aa: CASSQGPTGASSYNEQFF

v_gene: TRBV18
d_gene: -
abundance: -
j_gene: TRBJ1-5
CDR3nt: TGTGCCAGCTCAGCAGATAGCAATCAGCCCCAGCATTTT
CDR3aa: CASSADSNQPQHF

v_gene: TRBV10-3
d_gene: TRBD2
abundance: -
j_gene: TRBJ2-2
CDR3nt: TGTGCCATCAGACTAGCGGGAGTCACCGGGGAGCTGTTTTTT
CDR3aa: CAIRLAGVTGELFF

v_gene: TRBV5-1
d_gene: -
abundance: -
j_gene: TRBJ2-1
CDR3nt: TGCGCCAGCAGCTTGGGACTAGACAATGAGCAGTTCTTC
CDR3aa: CASSLGLDNEQFF

v_gene: TRBV15
d_gene: TRBD2
abundance: -
j_gene: TRBJ2-7
CDR3nt: TGTGCCACCAGCAGAGATCCGGGGACTAGCTCCTACGAGCAGTACTTC
CDR3aa: CATSRDPGTSSYEQYF

v_gene: TRBV20-1
d_gene: -
abundance: -
j_gene: TRBJ2-3
CDR3nt: TGCAGTGCTAGAGAATCACTTACGCAGTATTTT
CDR3aa: CSARESLTQYF

v_gene: TRBV6-1
d_gene: -
abundance: -
j_gene: TRBJ2-2
CDR3nt: TGTGCCAGCAGGCCTGACATTTCCACCGGGGAGCTGTTTTTT
CDR3aa: CASRPDISTGELFF

v_gene: TRBV2
d_gene: -
abundance: -
j_gene: TRBJ1-1
CDR3nt: TGTGCCAGCAGTGTAGGAGCCAACACTGAAGCTTTCTTT
CDR3aa: CASSVGANTEAFF

v_gene: TRBV5-1
d_gene: -
abundance: -
j_gene: TRBJ2-3
CDR3nt: TGCGCCAGCAGCTTAGGGGATCTAACCAGCACAGATACGCAGTATTTT
CDR3aa: CASSLGDLTSTDTQYF

v_gene: TRBV6-5
d_gene: -
abundance: -
j_gene: TRBJ2-1
CDR3nt: TGTGCCAGCAGTTACTTGGACCACAATGAGCAGTTCTTC
CDR3aa: CASSYLDHNEQFF

v_gene: TRBV5-1
d_gene: -
abundance: once
j_gene: TRBJ2-1
CDR3nt: TGCGCCAGCAGCGTAGGGCAGGCGATAGACAATGAGCAGTTCTTC
CDR3aa: CASSVGQAIDNEQFF

v_gene: TRBV6-1
d_gene: TRBD2
abundance: -
j_gene: TRBJ2-5
CDR3nt: TGTGCCAGCAACTCAGCGGGACCCTACCAAGAGACCCAGTACTTC
CDR3aa: CASNSAGPYQETQYF

v_gene: TRBV7-2
d_gene: TRBD1
abundance: -
j_gene: TRBJ1-4
CDR3nt: TGTGCCAGCAGCAGAGGGGGCGGAACTAATGAAAAACTGTTTTTT
CDR3aa: CASSRGGGTNEKLFF

v_gene: TRBV29-1
d_gene: TRBD1
abundance: -
j_gene: TRBJ2-5
CDR3nt: TGCAGCTCAGCGATATCCAGGGGGCTCGGAGAGACCCAGTACTTC
CDR3aa: CSSAISRGLGETQYF

v_gene: TRBV7-2
d_gene: TRBD2
abundance: -
j_gene: TRBJ2-7
CDR3nt: TGTGCCAGCAGCTTCCCGGGACTAGCCACCTACGAGCAGTACTTC
CDR3aa: CASSFPGLATYEQYF

v_gene: TRBV18
d_gene: -
abundance: -
j_gene: TRBJ2-1
CDR3nt: TGTGCCAGCTCACCATTGGGTCAGGGGCCTCGGGGAAATGAGCAGTTCTTC
CDR3aa: CASSPLGQGPRGNEQFF

v_gene: TRBV7-3
d_gene: TRBD2
abundance: -
j_gene: TRBJ2-7
CDR3nt: TGTGCCAGCAGCTTAGGGACTAGCGGGAGCCACGAGCAGTACTTC
CDR3aa: CASSLGTSGSHEQYF

v_gene: TRBV15
d_gene: -
abundance: -
j_gene: TRBJ1-5
CDR3nt: TGTGCCACCAGCAGAGACCGGGTGAAGGTTGGTCAGCCCCAGCATTTT
CDR3aa: CATSRDRVKVGQPQHF

v_gene: TRBV6-1
d_gene: -
abundance: -
j_gene: TRBJ1-5
CDR3nt: TGTGCCAGCAGCGAACAGGGTCAGCCCCAGCATTTT
CDR3aa: CASSEQGQPQHF

v_gene: TRBV5-1
d_gene: -
abundance: -
j_gene: TRBJ2-2
CDR3nt: TGCGCCAGCAGCTTGGGGACCGGGATAGGACCCTTCAATGCCGGGGAGCTGTTTTTT
CDR3aa: CASSLGTGIGPFNAGELFF

v_gene: TRBV6-6
d_gene: -
abundance: -
j_gene: TRBJ1-5
CDR3nt: TGTGCCAGCGGGGACGGTAGCAATCAGCCCCAGCATTTT
CDR3aa: CASGDGSNQPQHF

v_gene: TRBV18
d_gene: -
abundance: -
j_gene: TRBJ2-3
CDR3nt: TGTGCCAGCTCACCGTCTAAGGGTACAGATACGCAGTATTTT
CDR3aa: CASSPSKGTDTQYF

v_gene: TRBV10-3
d_gene: -
abundance: -
j_gene: TRBJ2-1
CDR3nt: TGTGCCATCAGTGAGCGAGAGAATGAGCAGTTCTTC
CDR3aa: CAISERENEQFF

v_gene: TRBV10-3
d_gene: -
abundance: -
j_gene: TRBJ2-6
CDR3nt: TGTGCTATCAGTGAGGCCAGAACCTTTTCTGGGGCCAACGTCCTGACTTTC
CDR3aa: CAISEARTFSGANVLTF

v_gene: TRBV6-5
d_gene: TRBD2
abundance: -
j_gene: TRBJ2-7
CDR3nt: TGTGCCAGTTACGGCGGGAGGAGCTCCTACGAGCAGTACTTC
CDR3aa: CASYGGRSSYEQYF

v_gene: TRBV18
d_gene: -
abundance: -
j_gene: TRBJ1-1
CDR3nt: TGTGCCAGCTCACCAAGGTGGGACACGAACACTGAAGCTTTCTTT
CDR3aa: CASSPRWDTNTEAFF

v_gene: TRBV11-2
d_gene: -
abundance: -
j_gene: TRBJ2-6
CDR3nt: TGTGCCAGCAGCTTAGCCCCCCTGGGGGCCAACGTCCTGACTTTC
CDR3aa: CASSLAPLGANVLTF

v_gene: TRBV5-1
d_gene: TRBD2
abundance: -
j_gene: TRBJ2-7
CDR3nt: TGCGCCAGCAGCTCGGGGATGACTAGCGGGAGTTACGAGCAGTACTTC
CDR3aa: CASSSGMTSGSYEQYF

v_gene: TRBV5-6
d_gene: TRBD1
abundance: once
j_gene: TRBJ1-5
CDR3nt: TGTGCCAGCAGCCAGGGGGGACAGCCCCAGCATTTT
CDR3aa: CASSQGGQPQHF

v_gene: TRBV6-6
d_gene: -
abundance: -
j_gene: TRBJ2-7
CDR3nt: TGTGCCAGCAGTTACCGCACAGCGGTGGGCTACGAGCAGTACTTC
CDR3aa: CASSYRTAVGYEQYF

v_gene: TRBV28
d_gene: -
abundance: -
j_gene: TRBJ1-1
CDR3nt: TGTGCCAGCAGTACCACAGGGGAAGCTTTCTTT
CDR3aa: CASSTTGEAFF

v_gene: TRBV5-1
d_gene: -
abundance: -
j_gene: TRBJ2-7
CDR3nt: TGCGCCAGCAGCTTGGAAACTGGGGTTCCCTACGAGCAGTACTTC
CDR3aa: CASSLETGVPYEQYF

v_gene: TRBV5-1
d_gene: -
abundance: -
j_gene: TRBJ2-7
CDR3nt: TGCGCCAGCAGCTTTGTCCCCGGAGGTTCCGAGCAGTACTTC
CDR3aa: CASSFVPGGSEQYF

v_gene: TRBV19
d_gene: TRBD1
abundance: -
j_gene: TRBJ2-1
CDR3nt: TGTGCCAGTAGTACGTACAGGGGTGCGGTCCATGAGCAGTTCTTC
CDR3aa: CASSTYRGAVHEQFF

v_gene: TRBV5-4
d_gene: TRBD2
abundance: -
j_gene: TRBJ2-1
CDR3nt: TGTGCCAGCAGCTCGCGGGGGAACCGGGGAAGTGAGCAGTTCTTC
CDR3aa: CASSSRGNRGSEQFF

v_gene: TRBV18
d_gene: -
abundance: once
j_gene: TRBJ2-7
CDR3nt: TGTGCCAGCTCACCACCAGGTGGTAGCTCCTACGAGCAGTACTTC
CDR3aa: CASSPPGGSSYEQYF

v_gene: TRBV14
d_gene: -
abundance: -
j_gene: TRBJ1-4
CDR3nt: TGTGCCAGCAGCCAAGACGGTCGGCCTGGAGAAAAACTGTTTTTT
CDR3aa: CASSQDGRPGEKLFF

v_gene: TRBV5-1
d_gene: -
abundance: -
j_gene: TRBJ2-2
CDR3nt: TGCGCCAGCAGCTTGCTCGCGACACAACTCAACACCGGGGAGCTGTTTTTT
CDR3aa: CASSLLATQLNTGELFF

v_gene: TRBV10-3
d_gene: TRBD1
abundance: -
j_gene: TRBJ1-1
CDR3nt: TGTGCCACAAAGGGCACAGGGGGGAACACTGAAGCTTTCTTT
CDR3aa: CATKGTGGNTEAFF

v_gene: TRBV25-1
d_gene: -
abundance: -
j_gene: TRBJ2-1
CDR3nt: TGTGCCAGCAGCGAACTGGGACTTTACAATGAGCAGTTCTTC
CDR3aa: CASSELGLYNEQFF

v_gene: TRBV27
d_gene: -
abundance: once
j_gene: TRBJ2-2
CDR3nt: TGTGCCAGCAGTTATTTAGGAACCGGGGAGCTGTTTTTT
CDR3aa: CASSYLGTGELFF